This note documents a single T cell receptor beta chain sequence. This sample was included in a study of blood T cell repertoires in COVID-19. At the level of the study: Material from acute and convalescent COVID-19 was sourced from the United States, Italy and Spain.

Some clones are missing from TCRdb's copy, which holds only in-frame ones; the method was immunoSEQ multiplex PCR. The sample shows fewer than 350,000 clones, approximately 85% of them seen only once. Individuals aged 18 to 89 years were recruited from fewer than 25 US areas. Each participant's cohort was designated according to participant-reported clinical history. Before being deemed recovered, Cohort 3 donors had two negative PCRs, clearance, or symptom resolution. Germline CDR1 SGHVS, CDR2 FQNEAQ. The CDR3 runs to 12 residues. V gave up 5 bases and J gave up 7 bases, with 11 bases separating them.

The clonotype originates from a young man who had recovered from COVID-19. Sequencing was carried out using PBMCs or T cells enriched from blood (not recorded which). V is TRBV7-8 and J is TRBJ1-2; D gene unclear. CDR3 region: CASSQTYPGYTF. In nucleotides, the CDR3 is TGTGCCAGCAGCCAGACATACCCTGGCTACACCTTC.